Listed here are 27 T cell receptor beta chains from one sample, sequenced in a study of identifying expanded T cells in peripheral blood. Here immunoSEQ multiplex PCR was the method, and the copy in TCRdb shows in-frame clones only, minus some. The repertoire consists of under 150,000 clones, with 65% to 90% occurring once and the leading ten covering roughly 7.9%. Sequencing input: blood. All receptors come from a person aged 18-70 years in good health.

The chain is built from TRBV5-1 and TRBJ1-1; no reliable D call. The V and J ends lost 6 bases and 7 bases respectively, with 19 bases between them. The CDR3 is 14 amino acids. Germline lookup yields CDR1 SGHRS and CDR2 YFSETQ. For the CDR3, the DNA is TGCGCCAGCAACCATATGGGGAGGGATGATGAAGCTTTCTTT. Translated, it gives CASNHMGRDDEAFF.

This clone was seen a few times. The V and J genes are TRBV11-2 and TRBJ1-1; possible D gene TRBD1, 6 bases. CDR1 is SGHAT and CDR2 is FQNNGV in the germline V gene. Between the trimmed V and J ends, which lost 1 base and 10 bases, there was a span of 16 bases. The CDR3 runs to 14 residues. Written as DNA, the CDR3 is TGTGCCAGCAGCTTAGTGAGAGGGGGAGGACGAGCTTTCTTT. Its translation is CASSLVRGGGRAFF.

V and J are TRBV29-1 and TRBJ2-3; a weak D match, TRBD2 (6 bases). CDR1 is SQVTM and CDR2 is ANQGSEA in the germline V gene. V shed 7 bases and J shed 0 bases, with 14 bases lying between them. This CDR3 contains 14 residues. The CDR3 coding sequence is TGCAGCGCCCATAGCGGTCGTAGCACAGATACGCAGTATTTT. Translated, it gives CSAHSGRSTDTQYF.

The chain carries TRBV28 and TRBJ1-2; D remains unclear. The germline V gene has CDR1 MDHEN and CDR2 SYDVKM. The CDR3 contains 16 residues. Trimming took off 1 base at V and 0 bases at J, with 12 bases between the two ends. The CDR3 loop reads CASSLYRRPSNYGYTF. CDR3 nucleotides: TGTGCCAGCAGTTTATATAGGAGACCATCTAACTATGGCTACACCTTC.

This sequence joins TRBV27 and TRBJ2-3; no firm D call. V lost 2 bases to trimming and J lost 7 bases, with 7 bases between them. The CDR3 is made up of 12 amino acids. The germline V gene encodes CDR1 MNHEY and CDR2 SMNVEV (reference sequence). The CDR3, as DNA: TGTGCCAGCAGTTTAAACTCCTATACGCAGTATTTT. It yields the protein CASSLNSYTQYF.

The chain is built from TRBV28 and TRBJ1-2; TRBD1 is a possible D gene (5 bases). From germline, CDR1 is MDHEN and CDR2 SYDVKM. Between the trimmed V and J ends, which lost 4 bases and 0 bases, there was a span of 12 bases. This CDR3 has 15 amino acids. The CDR3 sequence is CASSSFVTANYGYTF. CDR3 in DNA: TGTGCCAGCAGTTCGTTTGTGACAGCTAACTATGGCTACACCTTC.

This sequence joins TRBV6-6 and TRBJ2-5; D perhaps matches TRBD2 (5 bases). V shed 8 bases and J shed 3 bases, with 16 bases lying between them. The CDR3 is 14 residues long. Germline V gives CDR1 MNHNY, CDR2 SVGAGI (reference sequence). In DNA, the CDR3 is TGTGCCAGCGCCTCACGGCGGGCGGAAGAGACCCAGTACTTC. Residues: CASASRRAEETQYF.

The chain couples TRBV25-1 to TRBJ2-7; D is uncertain. With 2 bases removed from V and 1 base from J, the gap between germline ends came to 3 bases. CDR3 size: 12 residues. Germline assignment: CDR1 MGHDK and CDR2 SYGVNS. The chain's CDR3 is CASSEQSYEQYF. The CDR3 coding sequence is TGTGCCAGCAGTGAACAGTCCTACGAGCAGTACTTC.

V usage is TRBV27 and J usage is TRBJ1-5; 8 nucleotides match TRBD1. The CDR3 has 14 amino acids. Germline values: CDR1 MNHEY, CDR2 SMNVEV (reference sequence). The trim removed 7 bases at V and 5 bases at J, leaving 7 bases unmatched. Here the CDR3 reads CASKGQGAYQPQHF. The CDR3 DNA follows: TGTGCCAGCAAGGGGCAGGGGGCTTATCAGCCCCAGCATTTT.

This chain connects TRBV5-4 to TRBJ1-3; a possible D gene is TRBD1 (5 bases). The CDR3 contains 16 residues. V dropped 4 bases and J dropped 4 bases, with 18 bases sitting between them. Germline V gives CDR1 SGHNT, CDR2 YYREEE (reference sequence). The CDR3 is CASSTQQAEIGNTIYF. For the CDR3, the DNA is TGTGCCAGCAGCACCCAACAGGCCGAAATAGGAAACACCATATATTTT.

This chain uses TRBV6-1 with TRBJ1-2; TRBD1 might be the D (5 bases). Trimming cost V 6 bases and J 3 bases, with 17 bases left between them. CDR3 size: 15 residues. Looked up from germline, CDR1 is MNHNS and CDR2 is SASEGT. The CDR3 sequence: CASRSTVIGDYGYTF. The CDR3 DNA is TGTGCCAGCAGATCGACAGTAATAGGGGACTATGGCTACACCTTC.

The V call is TRBV12-5, the J call TRBJ2-2; D assignment may be TRBD1 or TRBD2 (5 bases each). CDR1 is LGHNT, CDR2 FRNRAP, per germline. This CDR3 spans 17 amino acids. Trimming cost V 1 base and J 6 bases, with 18 bases left between them. The CDR3 protein is CASGLGPDFGGPGELFF. In nucleotides, the CDR3 is TGTGCTAGTGGTTTGGGACCGGACTTTGGGGGTCCCGGGGAGCTGTTTTTT.

This chain uses TRBV5-6 with TRBJ2-3; 10 bases align to TRBD2. This CDR3 is built from 14 residues. Trimming at V came to 2 bases and at J to 5 bases, leaving 2 bases not matched to a gene. From germline, CDR1 is SGHDT and CDR2 YYEEEE. Written as DNA, the CDR3 is TGTGCCAGCAGCTTCGGACTAGCGGAAGATACGCAGTATTTT. Amino acids: CASSFGLAEDTQYF.

The gene calls are TRBV7-2 and TRBJ1-2, with 9 positions matching TRBD1. V lost 3 bases to trimming and J lost 5 bases; unmatched junction nucleotides: 4. Germline-derived CDR1 and CDR2 are SGHTA and FQGNSA. The CDR3 spans 14 residues. The CDR3 nucleotides read TGTGCCAGCAGCTTCGGGACAGGGAGGTATGGCTACACCTTC. This sequence encodes CASSFGTGRYGYTF.

The V and J genes are TRBV11-3 and TRBJ2-1, with 10 nucleotides matching TRBD1. V was pared by 3 bases and J by 10 bases, with 6 bases of the junction left unmatched. The CDR3 covers 14 residues. Germline V CDR1 and CDR2: SGHNT, YENEEA. CDR3 nucleotide sequence: TGTGCCAGCAGCTTCGGGACAGGGGTTGCCGAGCAGTTCTTC. It translates to CASSFGTGVAEQFF. The entire variable domain, with the rest obtained from reference TRBV11-3 and TRBJ2-1, is as follows: EAGVVQSPRYKIIEKKQPVAFWCNPISGHNTLYWYLQNLGQGPELLIRYENEEAVDDSQLPKDRFSAERLKGVDSTLKIQPAELGDSAVYLCASSFGTGVAEQFFGPGTRLTVL.

The J gene is TRBJ2-5, the V gene TRBV6-1; D perhaps matches TRBD1 (5 bases). V was shortened by 6 bases and J by 1 base, with 9 bases between the two germline ends. The germline V gene encodes CDR1 MNHNS and CDR2 SASEGT. The CDR3 sequence is 13 residues long. For the CDR3, the DNA is TGTGCCAGCAGCCGGACACCCCAAGAGACCCAGTACTTC. Its protein product is CASSRTPQETQYF.

The CDR3 sequence is CASSQTSGSLAYEQYF. The DNA for the CDR3 is TGTGCCAGCAGTCAAACGAGCGGGTCCTTAGCCTACGAGCAGTACTTC. The V and J genes are TRBV6-6 and TRBJ2-7, with D possibly being TRBD2 (6 bases). The CDR3 length is 16 residues. V was trimmed by 5 bases and J by 2 bases, leaving 19 bases between them. In germline, CDR1 is MNHNY, CDR2 SVGAGI (reference sequence).

The chain is built from TRBV5-1 and TRBJ1-1; a weak D match, TRBD1 (5 bases). CDR1 and CDR2 from the germline V gene are SGHRS and YFSETQ. Trimming took 2 bases from V and 1 from J, leaving 9 bases between them. The CDR3 runs to 14 residues. The CDR3 protein is CASSLDSSNTEAFF. CDR3 DNA sequence: TGCGCCAGCAGCTTAGACAGCTCGAACACTGAAGCTTTCTTT.

The chain combines TRBV23-1 with TRBJ2-5; D is unclear. The DNA end is a closer match to TRBJ2-7, so the J assignment may be wrong. TRBV23-1 is identified as an open reading frame with a role that is uncertain. This CDR3 is 14 amino acids long. The CDR3 DNA follows: TGCGCCAGCAGTTACTCGGGCCGTTCCTACGAGCAGTACTTC. It yields the protein CASSYSGRSYEQYF.

In this sample, this clone turned up once. The CDR3 loop is CGTGELFF. DNA of the CDR3: TGTGGCACCGGGGAGCTGTTTTTT. This rearrangement joins TRBV6-6 to TRBJ2-2; D is unresolved. The CDR3 is 8 amino acids. CDR1 MNHNY and CDR2 SVGAGI come from the germline V gene (reference sequence).

The V and J genes are TRBV29-1 and TRBJ2-7, with TRBD1 matching 11 bases. Germline CDR1 and CDR2: SQVTM and ANQGSEA. The V and J ends lost 6 bases and 10 bases, in that order; junction bases with no gene match: 5. The CDR3 spans 11 residues. The CDR3 bases are TGCAGCGTCGGACAGGGGGCGGTTCAGTACTTC. It translates to CSVGQGAVQYF.

The J gene is TRBJ1-2, the V gene TRBV2; TRBD1 might be the D (5 bases). Germline CDR1 reads SNHLY; CDR2 reads FYNNEI. The ends were cut back, 3 bases at V and 4 bases at J, with 9 bases in the middle. There are 13 residues in the CDR3. The CDR3 loop reads CASSDPGIYGYTF. CDR3 in DNA: TGTGCCAGCAGTGACCCAGGGATCTATGGCTACACCTTC.

The gene calls are TRBV7-9 and TRBJ1-2, with D tentatively TRBD1 (6 bases). Trimming removed 1 base from V and 7 bases from J, with 16 bases in between. This CDR3 comprises 15 residues. CDR1 and CDR2 from the germline V gene are SEHNR and FQNEAQ (reference sequence). The CDR3 sequence is CASSLGSGDRSGYTF. The CDR3 DNA reads as TGTGCCAGCAGCTTAGGATCAGGGGACCGAAGTGGCTACACCTTC.

Only one count was recorded for this clone. The rearrangement links TRBV19 to TRBJ1-2; 8 bases fit TRBD1. CDR1 is LNHDA, CDR2 SQIVND, per germline (reference sequence). V dropped 6 bases and J dropped 8; count of bases not matched to a gene: 5. The CDR3 loop spans 12 amino acids. Here the CDR3 DNA reads TGTGCCAGTAGGGAGGGACAGGCGGGCTACACCTTC. Its protein is CASREGQAGYTF.

The rearrangement joins TRBV30 to TRBJ1-6; D ambiguous. The CDR3 is 13 residues long. CDR1 and CDR2 from the germline V gene are GTSNPN and SVGIG (reference sequence). Deletions cut 1 base from V and 6 bases from J, with 7 bases between. In nucleotides, the CDR3 is TGTGCCTGGAGTGGTCAGAGTAATTCACCCCTCCACTTT. Protein: CAWSGQSNSPLHF.

The genes are TRBV5-4 and TRBJ2-5; a weak D match, TRBD1 (6 bases). Trimming removed 4 bases at V and 2 bases at J, with 12 bases between. Germline-derived CDR1 and CDR2 are SGHNT and YYREEE (reference sequence). The CDR3 loop spans 14 amino acids. The CDR3 reads CASSPWGPQETQYF. For the CDR3, the DNA is TGTGCCAGCAGCCCTTGGGGGCCGCAAGAGACCCAGTACTTC.

DNA for the CDR3: TGTGCCTGGAGACAGCGGGCTGAGCCAGATACGCAGTATTTT. The encoded protein is CAWRQRAEPDTQYF. The chain links TRBV30 to TRBJ2-3; possibly TRBD2 for D (6 bases). CDR3 length equals 14 residues. Germline CDR1 is GTSNPN and CDR2 is SVGIG (reference sequence). Deletions cut 3 bases from V and 4 bases from J, with 14 bases between.